The sequence of this TCR beta chain was determined in a study of blood T cell repertoires in COVID-19. The wider study: There were acute and convalescent COVID-19 samples, and they came from the United States, Italy and Spain. Nucleic acid was either cDNA or gDNA, and it came from T cells, B-cell-depleted T cells, or PBMCs.

As processed by the authors: Estimated nucleated cell counts came from reference gene primer amplification. Libraries were prepared by immunoSEQ multiplex PCR; TCRdb keeps only in-frame clonotypes and omits some of them. V, J and clone size reflect that table, while D and trimming were determined from the DNA. The repertoire consists of 300,000 to 400,000 clones, with about 87% occurring once and the leading ten covering around 3%. Germline lookup yields CDR1 LNHNV and CDR2 YYDKDF (reference sequence). CDR3 length: 16 amino acids. With 4 bases removed from V and 7 bases from J, the gap between germline ends came to 20 bases.

The V call is TRBV15, the J call TRBJ1-3; D call uncertain. The receptor's source is a human donor in a cohort sampled during active COVID-19. The specimen was peripheral blood. This CDR3 is CATSKELAAFGNTIYF. CDR3 in DNA: TGTGCCACCAGCAAAGAGCTCGCGGCTTTTGGGAACACCATATATTTT.